Shown below are 21 T cell receptor beta chains from a single sample sequenced in a study of blood T cell repertoires in COVID-19. The assay was immunoSEQ multiplex PCR, and TCRdb's table has in-frame clones only and misses some. Of about 220,000 clones listed, about four fifths are singletons. Source material: PBMCs or T cells enriched from blood (not recorded which). The origin of the receptors is a woman between 40 and 55 years old who had been exposed to COVID-19.

J is TRBJ1-3 and V is TRBV27; TRBD1 is a possible D gene (6 bases). Trimming took 3 bases from V and 3 from J, leaving 9 bases between them. The length of the CDR3 is 14 residues. Germline CDR1 and CDR2: MNHEY and SMNVEV (reference sequence). Here the CDR3 reads CASSLSRGGNTIYF. CDR3 in DNA: TGTGCCAGCAGTTTGAGCAGGGGTGGAAACACCATATATTTT.

J is TRBJ1-5 and V is TRBV19; possibly TRBD1 for D (5 bases). Germline loops: CDR1 LNHDA, CDR2 SQIVND (reference sequence). V gave up 6 bases and J gave up 4 bases, with 22 bases separating them. This CDR3 has 17 amino acids. CDR3 in DNA: TGTGCCAGTAGGGGAGCTGGGGGGGAACGTTGGAATCAGCCCCAGCATTTT. It is translated as CASRGAGGERWNQPQHF.

The chain's CDR3 is CAWSRGFYGYTF. The CDR3 coding sequence is TGTGCCTGGAGTCGAGGATTCTATGGCTACACCTTC. The chain uses TRBV30 and TRBJ1-2; no clear D gene. CDR1 and CDR2 (germline): GTSNPN, SVGIG (reference sequence). This CDR3 has 12 residues. V lost 2 bases, J lost 4 bases, and 8 bases lay in between.

This clone was seen a few times. Other nucleotide sequences in the sample specify the same CDR3. The chain couples TRBV12-3 or TRBV12-4 to TRBJ1-5, with a weak D call TRBD1 (5 bases). V lost 3 bases and J 7 bases, leaving 10 bases between the germline ends. The CDR3 is made up of 13 amino acids. The DNA for the CDR3 is TGTGCCAGCAGTTTGCAGGGTGGCCAGCCCCAGCATTTT. Amino acid sequence: CASSLQGGQPQHF.

The gene calls are TRBV4-1 and TRBJ1-5; D is possibly TRBD1 (6 bases). CDR3 size: 15 residues. The germline gives CDR1 MGHRA, CDR2 YSYEKL. V lost 5 bases to trimming and J lost 2 bases, with 13 bases between them. Here the CDR3 DNA reads TGCGCCAGCAGCTCACTATCAGGGGGCAATCAGCCCCAGCATTTT. It is translated as CASSSLSGGNQPQHF.

V gene TRBV5-5 combines with J gene TRBJ2-7; the match to TRBD1 covers 7 bases. After removal of 2 bases from V and 6 bases from J, the junction contained 14 bases not matched to a gene. The germline gives CDR1 SGHKS, CDR2 YYEKEE (reference sequence). The CDR3 length is 16 residues. CDR3 DNA: TGTGCCAGCAGCTTCGGAAACCGACAGGGATGGCGCGAGCAGTACTTC. Protein: CASSFGNRQGWREQYF.

The rearrangement joins TRBV7-8 to TRBJ1-2; D not certain. The V gene's germline CDR1 is SGHVS and CDR2 FQNEAQ. This CDR3 has 14 residues. V was cut by 5 bases and J by 6 bases, with 16 bases left in between. CDR3 protein: CASSPRLEGNGYTF. DNA of the CDR3: TGTGCCAGCAGCCCTAGGTTGGAGGGCAATGGCTACACCTTC.

This chain connects TRBV16 to TRBJ1-5; weak D call: TRBD1 (5 bases). Trimming took 5 bases from V and 2 from J, leaving 13 bases between them. Germline loops: CDR1 KGHSY, CDR2 FQNENV. CDR3 size: 15 residues. The DNA of the CDR3 is TGTGCCAGCAGCGACACCGGGGGGGGCAATCAGCCCCAGCATTTT. The encoded protein is CASSDTGGGNQPQHF.

The chain uses TRBV5-1 and TRBJ1-1; 8 bases are shared with TRBD1. Germline CDR1 and CDR2: SGHRS and YFSETQ. The CDR3 is 15 residues long. V lost 0 bases and J lost 5; bases outside the gene matches: 6. The CDR3 bases are TGCGCCAGCAGCTTGGGGACAGGGAGGTCGACTGAAGCTTTCTTT. It translates to CASSLGTGRSTEAFF.

The chain has TRBV27 and TRBJ2-5, with 7 bases that match TRBD1. The CDR3 runs 15 residues. With 0 bases clipped from V and 5 bases from J, the junction kept 6 bases outside the gene matches. The germline V gene encodes CDR1 MNHEY and CDR2 SMNVEV (reference sequence). The CDR3 sequence: CASSLSGGSRETQYF. Here the CDR3 DNA reads TGTGCCAGCAGTTTATCAGGGGGCTCGAGGGAGACCCAGTACTTC.

The chain is built from TRBV6-6 and TRBJ1-4; 9 nucleotides agree with TRBD1. CDR3 length: 16 amino acids. Germline values: CDR1 MNHNY, CDR2 SVGAGI (reference sequence). V lost 7 bases and J lost 2; bases outside the gene matches: 8. The CDR3 bases are TGTGCCAGCACCATCCTAGGGACAGGGACTAATGAAAAACTGTTTTTT. This sequence encodes CASTILGTGTNEKLFF.

V and J are TRBV5-1 and TRBJ2-3; 9 bases match TRBD2. This CDR3 spans 15 amino acids. Germline V gives CDR1 SGHRS, CDR2 YFSETQ. Trimming at V came to 7 bases and at J to 6 bases, leaving 12 bases not matched to a gene. This CDR3 is CASGLSGGILDTQYF. As DNA, the CDR3 is TGCGCCAGCGGCCTAAGCGGGGGGATTTTGGATACGCAGTATTTT. Full variable domain (rest looked up from reference TRBV5-1 and TRBJ2-3): KAGVTQTPRYLIKTRGQQVTLSCSPISGHRSVSWYQQTPGQGLQFLFEYFSETQRNKGNFPGRFSGRQFSNSRSEMNVSTLELGDSALYLCASGLSGGILDTQYFGPGTRLTVL.

The V and J genes are TRBV19 and TRBJ1-1; 8 bases are shared with TRBD1. This CDR3 contains 14 residues. The V gene end was trimmed by 6 bases and the J gene end by 4 bases; junction bases not matched to a gene: 7. CDR1 and CDR2 from the germline V gene are LNHDA and SQIVND (reference sequence). The CDR3 nucleotides read TGTGCCAGTAGCAAATTAACAGGGGGCACTGAAGCTTTCTTT. Residues: CASSKLTGGTEAFF.

The V call is TRBV12-3 or TRBV12-4, the J call TRBJ1-2, with D perhaps matching TRBD1 (6 bases). This CDR3 has 13 residues. Trimming removed 6 bases from V and 6 bases from J, with 14 bases in between. CDR3 loop: CASRWTAVNGYTF. The CDR3 coding sequence is TGTGCCAGCAGGTGGACAGCGGTCAATGGCTACACCTTC.

The rearrangement uses TRBV6-5 and TRBJ2-1; D uncertain. V lost 8 bases and J 4 bases, leaving 18 bases between the germline ends. The CDR3 sequence is 15 residues long. Germline V lookup: CDR1 MNHEY, CDR2 SVGAGI. CDR3 amino acids: CASPDGQSLYNEQFF. In nucleotides, the CDR3 is TGTGCCAGCCCTGATGGGCAAAGTCTTTACAATGAGCAGTTCTTC.

The genes are TRBV18 and TRBJ2-5; D unresolved. This CDR3 comprises 14 residues. Germline V gives CDR1 KGHSH, CDR2 LQKENI. The V and J ends lost 3 bases and 5 bases respectively, with 13 bases between them. CDR3 region: CASSPSMGLETQYF. The CDR3 region has the DNA TGTGCCAGCTCACCCTCCATGGGCCTGGAGACCCAGTACTTC.

The chain couples TRBV27 to TRBJ2-5; tentative D call: TRBD2 (6 bases). The CDR3 is 16 residues long. Germline values: CDR1 MNHEY, CDR2 SMNVEV (reference sequence). V was pared by 6 bases and J by 5 bases, with 22 bases between. Written as DNA, the CDR3 is TGTGCCAGCAGAGGCGAAAGAACCGGGACTCGGGAGACCCAGTACTTC. This sequence encodes CASRGERTGTRETQYF.

The chain links TRBV4-1 to TRBJ1-1; TRBD1 matches 8 bases. The junction had 2 bases not matched to a gene; V was cut back by 0 bases and J by 2 bases. Germline V gene data show CDR1 as MGHRA and CDR2 as YSYEKL. The CDR3 length is 15 residues. The CDR3 sequence is CASSQEDRVNTEAFF. The CDR3 DNA follows: TGCGCCAGCAGCCAAGAGGACAGGGTAAACACTGAAGCTTTCTTT.

In this sample, this clone turned up once. This CDR3 is also generated by other DNA sequences in the sample. The J gene is TRBJ2-7, the V gene TRBV11-2; 8 bases map to TRBD1. Germline loops: CDR1 SGHAT, CDR2 FQNNGV. Trimming cost V 5 bases and J 1 base; bases outside gene matches: 4. The CDR3 runs to 14 residues. CDR3 bases: TGTGCCAGCAGCCCTGGGACAGGTTCCTACGAGCAGTACTTC. Translating gives CASSPGTGSYEQYF.

With respect to this clone: This CDR3 is also generated by other DNA sequences in the sample. The chain combines TRBV12-3 or TRBV12-4 with TRBJ1-2; 10 nucleotides match TRBD1. CDR3 length equals 13 residues. Unmatched junction bases numbered 5, after V lost 5 bases and J lost 8 bases. The CDR3 here is CASSPLTGGGYTF. In nucleotides, the CDR3 is TGTGCCAGCAGTCCCCTGACAGGGGGCGGCTACACCTTC.

The chain recombines TRBV7-2 with TRBJ1-2; D is unresolved. Germline loops: CDR1 SGHTA, CDR2 FQGNSA. Between the trimmed V and J ends, which lost 3 bases and 6 bases, there was a span of 20 bases. The CDR3 is made up of 16 amino acids. This CDR3 reads CASSFLLAGTRNGYTF. The CDR3 nucleotides read TGTGCCAGCAGCTTCCTTCTCGCGGGTACTAGAAATGGCTACACCTTC.